The source of this T cell receptor beta chain is a study of OX40 agonist ivuxolimab in advanced cancers. The study in broad terms: Ivuxolimab, which targeted the costimulatory receptor OX40 (CD134), was an agonistic, fully human IgG2 monoclonal antibody. Intravenous ivuxolimab was administered to patients every 2 weeks at six dose levels: 0.01, 0.1, 0.3, 1.5, 3 and 10 mg/kg. Of the roughly 51 patients in dose escalation, about 20 had hepatocellular carcinoma, some 15 had melanoma, 9 had renal cell carcinoma and 9 had head and neck cancer. The dose-escalation cohort was about 83% male with a mean age of 60 years, ranging from roughly 23 to 80. Patients were allowed to have had prior anti-PD-1, anti-PD-L1 or anti-CTLA-4 therapy, and around 40% of the dose-escalation patients had previously received checkpoint inhibitors. Three dose-escalation patients achieved partial responses, one with hepatocellular carcinoma and two with cutaneous melanoma. The purpose of peripheral TCRbeta sequencing was to test whether ivuxolimab changed TCR sequence diversity and led to clonal T-cell expansion. The paper covers the monotherapy dose-escalation part of the phase I ivuxolimab trial, which included N ≈ 54 patients. The investigation overall reported the following: Which antigens the clonally expanded peripheral T cells were specific for was not determined. After ivuxolimab, more expanded clones were found on average in CD8+ T cells than in CD4+ T cells. Partial responders in the 0.1-3.0 mg/kg groups had among the lowest normalized peripheral clonal expansion, especially among CD8+ T cells. Low levels of normalized T-cell clonal expansion were also shown by some nonresponding patients. At doses of 0.1 to 3.0 mg/kg, clonal expansion of both CD4+ and CD8+ T cells in blood was seen between baseline and week 6.

For sequencing of the TCRbeta CDR3 region, genomic DNA was extracted from the sorted cells. The immunoSEQ Assay was used for sequencing of TCRbeta CDR3 regions. TCRdb obtained this table from immuneACCESS and retained in-frame rearrangements with V and J assigned. These tables miss some clones; where compared with another copy, unresolved V genes account for less than half of the shortfall, and the remainder is unexplained. In this sample the table shows approximately 84,000 clones, around 83% of which occur a single time. The top ten hold 0.8% to 1% of the sample. From cysteine to phenylalanine, the CDR3 is 16 amino acids long. Of all the DNA, just the CDR3 is kept, 48 bases in frame from base 1. CDR1 LGHNT and CDR2 FRNRAP were looked up in the germline V gene. At the junction V is shortened by 0 bases and J by 5 bases, with 16 bases in between. The trial excluded patients who had a history of autoimmune disease or were on systemic immunosuppression. Peripheral blood for TCR sequencing was collected from all dose cohorts at baseline, on cycle 4 day 1, and on cycle 7 day 1. The samples were drawn from a first-in-human, open-label, multicenter phase I dose-escalation trial of ivuxolimab. The trial enrolled adults with locally advanced or metastatic head and neck squamous cell, hepatocellular, melanoma or renal cell carcinoma. Before TCR sequencing, CD4+ T cells and CD8+ T cells from peripheral blood were sorted into separate populations.

With regard to this clone: The antigen it binds to is not known. Per-base quality was not reported, and no clone a single base away is much larger than it.

The sequences come from CD4+ or CD8+ T cells sorted from blood, collected in a trial of the OX40 agonist ivuxolimab. This clonotype was sampled from an adult with an advanced solid tumor such as melanoma, head and neck, liver or kidney cancer. The chain is encoded by TRBV12-5 joined to TRBJ2-5; TRBD1 might be the D gene, on 5 matching bases. The DNA reads TGTGCTAGTGGTTTGGTATATGGGGCTGTGCTGGAGACCCAGTACTTC. Its translation is CASGLVYGAVLETQYF.